This TCR beta chain originates from a study of shared clonotypes between healthy human individuals. The CDR3 runs to 17 residues. From germline, CDR1 is MGHRA and CDR2 YSYEKL. V dropped 2 bases and J dropped 0 bases, with 14 bases sitting between them. Study-level findings and limits: Sampling included only blood; tissue repertoires likely differ. In general, naive subsets displayed greater estimated richness than memory subsets did. Sharing across four donors was highest in naive CD4 (roughly 5%) and lowest in memory CD8 (approximately 0.4%).

A note on this clone: The antigen is unknown.

It was across several immunoSEQ plates that each subset's genomic DNA was evenly split. Assay: immunoSEQ multiplex PCR; the TCRdb copy retains only in-frame clones and omits some. Of roughly 650,000 clones listed, approximately 96% were seen once; the top ten hold 0.11%. Naivety among CD8 cells was defined by CD45RO negativity and positive CCR7 selection, thereby excluding terminally differentiated effector memory CD45RA+ cells. Sample: naive CD8+ T cells sorted from blood. The chain employs TRBV4-1 and TRBJ1-3, with TRBD1 as a possible D gene (5 bases). The source is a woman in her thirties in good health. This chain's CDR3 is CASSQREGRVSGNTIYF. CDR3 nucleotide sequence: TGCGCCAGCAGCCAAAGGGAGGGGCGCGTCTCTGGAAACACCATATATTTT.